The subject of this entry is one T cell receptor (beta chain). The table came from immunoSEQ multiplex PCR; TCRdb's copy has only in-frame clones and leaves some out. The repertoire holds 65,000 to 90,000 clones, 80% to 90% seen once, with 6.3% in the top ten. This sample is drawn from a study of blood T cell repertoires in COVID-19. The CDR3 runs 15 residues. The germline CDR1 and CDR2 sequences are LGHDT and YNNKEL (reference sequence). V shed 1 base and J shed 5 bases, with 15 bases lying between them. Sequenced material: peripheral blood. This chain links TRBV3-1 (or the pseudogene TRBV3-2) with TRBJ2-7, with D possibly being TRBD2 (5 bases). This receptor was taken from a man older than 75 with COVID-19, enrolled during active disease. The DNA of the CDR3 is TGTGCCAGCAGCCAAGTAGGTGGGGAAGCGGACGAGCAGTACTTC. Protein sequence: CASSQVGGEADEQYF.